Reported below is one TCR beta chain. The CDR3 runs 12 residues. CDR1 is SEHNR, CDR2 FQNEAQ, per germline (reference sequence). Trimming left V 5 bases short and J 4 bases short, with 7 bases between. Authors' analysis steps: Using reference gene primer amplification, nucleated cell counts were estimated. Using immunoSEQ multiplex PCR, the repertoire was profiled, and TCRdb retains in-frame clones only, with some absent. V, J and clone size derive from that table, while D and trimming were established from the DNA sequence. The data contain about half a million clones, 75% to 90% of them singletons. These data come from a study of blood T cell repertoires in COVID-19. Across the whole study: COVID-19 samples from acute and convalescent phases originated in the United States, Italy and Spain. The cDNA or gDNA used as material had been derived from T cells, B-cell-depleted T cells, or PBMCs.

Sequenced: peripheral blood. The TCR originated in a human donor in a cohort sampled during active COVID-19. This chain uses TRBV7-9 with TRBJ2-3, with D unclear. This CDR3 is CASSPPADTQYF. Here the CDR3 DNA reads TGTGCCAGCAGCCCCCCGGCAGATACGCAGTATTTT.